This is a list of T cell receptor beta chains from one sample in a study of T cells of healthy individuals. TCRdb re-called the 5' RACE reads through MiXCR, storing one row per CDR3 protein. The table includes around 63,000 distinct CDR3 sequences, 15% to 20% detected once. These receptors originate from a human donor in good health. Both conserved end residues are part of each CDR3. The D gene is left open where the match is weak. The size of a clone is reported for some rows only, either as once, few or many, or as a class for expanded clones.

TRBV7-9	NA	NA	TRBJ2-7	CASRDTNHYEQYF	TGTGCCAGCAGGGACACCAACCACTACGAGCAGTACTTC
TRBV24-1	few	NA	TRBJ2-7	CATSVQFVTDSGYEQYF	TGTGCCACCAGTGTTCAATTTGTGACGGACTCGGGCTACGAGCAGTACTTC
TRBV10-3	many	NA	TRBJ2-1	CAIRGDWGSYNEQFF	TGTGCCATCAGGGGGGACTGGGGGTCCTACAATGAGCAGTTCTTC
TRBV5-1	many	NA	TRBJ1-1	CASSLGRDNTEAFF	TGCGCCAGCAGCTTGGGCAGGGATAACACTGAAGCTTTCTTT
TRBV20-1	NA	NA	TRBJ1-1	CSARWTATEAFF	TGCAGTGCTAGATGGACAGCCACTGAAGCTTTCTTT
TRBV28	many	NA	TRBJ2-3	CASSLLGFRTDTQYF	TGTGCCAGCAGCCTGCTAGGTTTCCGCACAGATACGCAGTATTTT
TRBV2	few	NA	TRBJ1-2	CASSDGLSRPLYGYTF	TGTGCCAGCAGTGACGGCCTTAGCCGCCCCCTTTATGGCTACACCTTC
TRBV13	few	NA	TRBJ1-2	CASSFRAGDWGSSYGYTF	TGTGCCAGCAGCTTTCGAGCGGGGGACTGGGGATCGTCGTATGGCTACACCTTC
TRBV2	many	NA	TRBJ2-5	CASSEVRKTQYF	TGTGCCAGCAGTGAAGTGAGGAAGACCCAGTACTTC
TRBV7-2	once	NA	TRBJ2-5	CASSPTGTWGETQYF	TGTGCCAGCAGCCCGACCGGGACGTGGGGGGAGACCCAGTACTTC
TRBV6-1	NA	NA	TRBJ2-1	CASSINNEQFF	TGTGCCAGCAGTATCAACAATGAGCAGTTCTTC
TRBV6-2/TRBV6-3	NA	TRBD2	TRBJ2-7	CASSLLAGRYEQYF	TGTGCCAGCAGTTTACTAGCGGGACGCTACGAGCAGTACTTC
TRBV27	many	TRBD1	TRBJ1-2	CASSLGQANIYGYTF	TGTGCCAGCAGTTTAGGACAGGCAAACATCTATGGCTACACCTTC
TRBV28	NA	NA	TRBJ1-2	CASSPPGPNYGYTF	TGTGCCAGCAGTCCGCCGGGACCTAACTATGGCTACACCTTC
TRBV10-3	few	NA	TRBJ1-6	CAIGEIDSPLHF	TGTGCCATTGGGGAGATAGATTCACCCCTCCACTTT
TRBV19	NA	TRBD2	TRBJ2-1	CARAGTSGRSYNEQFF	TGTGCCAGGGCGGGGACTAGCGGGAGATCCTACAATGAGCAGTTCTTC
TRBV7-2	many	TRBD2	TRBJ2-7	CASSLGWRERGSYEQYF	TGTGCCAGCAGCTTAGGATGGCGGGAGAGAGGATCCTACGAGCAGTACTTC
TRBV5-6	NA	TRBD2	TRBJ2-7	CATRPTSDSYEQYF	TGTGCCACGCGTCCTACTAGCGACTCCTACGAGCAGTACTTC
TRBV5-4	many	NA	TRBJ2-1	CASTPGTGEAYNEQFF	TGTGCCAGCACCCCAGGGACGGGGGAGGCCTACAATGAGCAGTTCTTC
TRBV20-1	many	TRBD2	TRBJ2-3	CSAPISGSGADTQYF	TGCAGTGCTCCTATTAGCGGGAGCGGGGCAGATACGCAGTATTTT
TRBV7-6	few	NA	TRBJ2-1	CASSLIYNEQFF	TGTGCCAGCAGCTTAATCTATAATGAGCAGTTCTTC
TRBV28	few	NA	TRBJ1-2	CASNPRDNYGYTF	TGTGCCAGCAACCCTCGGGACAACTATGGCTACACCTTC
TRBV10-2	NA	NA	TRBJ2-7	CASSESGATYEQYF	TGCGCCAGCAGTGAGTCGGGAGCCACCTACGAGCAGTACTTC
TRBV28	many	NA	TRBJ1-1	CAIQGEMNTEAFF	TGTGCCATCCAGGGAGAAATGAACACTGAAGCTTTCTTT
TRBV27	NA	TRBD2	TRBJ2-3	CASSKTSGRGFAQYF	TGTGCCAGCAGTAAGACTAGCGGGAGAGGTTTTGCGCAGTATTTT
TRBV6-5	NA	TRBD2	TRBJ2-7	CASRSTSGMGYEQYF	TGTGCCAGCCGCTCTACTAGCGGGATGGGGTACGAGCAGTACTTC
TRBV15	few	NA	TRBJ2-5	CATSRGMGEETQYF	TGTGCCACCAGCAGAGGTATGGGGGAAGAGACCCAGTACTTC
TRBV27	NA	NA	TRBJ1-5	CASRREGTVGNQPQHF	TGTGCCAGCAGGAGGGAGGGGACTGTCGGCAATCAGCCCCAGCATTTT
TRBV5-1	few	NA	TRBJ1-5	CASSLDAGGDQPQHF	TGCGCCAGCAGCTTGGACGCGGGGGGGGATCAGCCCCAGCATTTT
TRBV20-1	few	NA	TRBJ2-1	CSARDRRAGEQFF	TGCAGTGCTAGAGATCGGCGAGCCGGTGAGCAGTTCTTC
TRBV6-2/TRBV6-3	few	TRBD2	TRBJ2-7	CASYRLAGGSDEQYF	TGTGCCAGCTATCGACTGGCGGGGGGCTCGGACGAGCAGTACTTC
TRBV7-2	NA	NA	TRBJ2-3	CASSRGLSSFTDTQYF	TGTGCCAGCAGCAGGGGACTTTCATCTTTCACAGATACGCAGTATTTT
TRBV5-6	NA	NA	TRBJ2-7	CASSSTNRVYEQYF	TGTGCCAGCAGCTCAACAAACAGGGTCTACGAGCAGTACTTC
TRBV6-6	many	TRBD1	TRBJ1-4	CASRSGGRDEKLFF	TGTGCCAGCAGATCAGGGGGCAGGGATGAAAAACTGTTTTTT
TRBV7-2	NA	TRBD2	TRBJ2-7	CASSITSARDEQYF	TGTGCCAGCAGCATCACTAGCGCCAGGGACGAGCAGTACTTC
TRBV29-1	many	NA	TRBJ1-1	CSVETLSGETEAFF	TGCAGCGTTGAAACACTGTCAGGGGAGACTGAAGCTTTCTTT
TRBV4-1	NA	TRBD2	TRBJ2-3	CASSQGPSGTSTDTQYF	TGCGCCAGCAGCCAAGGTCCTAGCGGCACTAGCACAGATACGCAGTATTTT
TRBV7-9	many	NA	TRBJ2-7	CASSPYRGPSKEQYF	TGTGCCAGCAGCCCCTACAGAGGACCTTCGAAGGAGCAGTACTTC
TRBV5-5	few	TRBD1	TRBJ2-1	CASSQTGNEQFF	TGTGCCAGCAGCCAGACAGGGAATGAGCAGTTCTTC
TRBV13	many	NA	TRBJ1-6	CASSLGGGNSPLHF	TGTGCCAGCAGCCTCGGGGGGGGGAATTCACCCCTCCACTTT
TRBV18	many	NA	TRBJ2-3	CASSPPGEDTQYF	TGTGCCAGCTCACCACCAGGGGAAGATACGCAGTATTTT
TRBV20-1	many	TRBD2	TRBJ2-1	CSARVQLAGGLNEQFF	TGCAGTGCTAGGGTCCAACTAGCGGGAGGGCTCAATGAGCAGTTCTTC
TRBV29-1	many	NA	TRBJ2-7	CSVDGGREYEQYF	TGCAGCGTTGATGGAGGGAGAGAGTACGAGCAGTACTTC
TRBV10-3	few	NA	TRBJ1-5	CAISDRGGNQPQHF	TGTGCCATCAGTGATCGGGGGGGGAATCAGCCCCAGCATTTT
TRBV28	few	TRBD2	TRBJ2-7	CASSLGGLATGEQYF	TGTGCCAGCAGTTTGGGGGGACTAGCGACGGGCGAGCAGTACTTC
TRBV25-1	many	TRBD2	TRBJ2-3	CASSKSIKERGITDTQYF	TGTGCCAGCAGTAAAAGCATAAAGGAGCGGGGGATCACAGATACGCAGTATTTT
TRBV4-1	many	NA	TRBJ2-4	CASSQVGGGGKNIQYF	TGCGCCAGCAGCCAAGTAGGGGGGGGAGGGAAAAACATTCAGTACTTC
TRBV7-3	NA	NA	TRBJ2-7	CASSLHRGYEQYF	TGTGCCAGCAGCTTGCATCGAGGCTACGAGCAGTACTTC